The 23 T cell receptor beta chains in this list originate from one sample, sequenced in a study of identical twins. MiXCR, run by TCRdb on the 5' RACE reads, gives a single entry per CDR3 protein. The sample lists fewer than 900,000 distinct CDR3 sequences; about 20% were seen once. The sample also formed part of further work on T cells expressing NK-cell markers.

Sequences were obtained from PBMCs. Receptors were obtained from a woman in her late teens or twenties in good health.

This clonotype was found a few times. This sequence joins TRBV10-3 and TRBJ1-1; D not certain. The CDR3 has 17 residues. Germline V CDR1 and CDR2: ENHRY, SYGVKD. Trimming stripped 5 bases from V and 5 bases from J, with 24 bases between. The CDR3 DNA reads as TGTGCCATCAGTCGTCACACCGGGCAGGTGTTAGGGACTGAAGCTTTCTTT. Residues: CAISRHTGQVLGTEAFF.

This clonotype has just a few counts. The rearrangement links TRBV5-1 to TRBJ2-3, with 7 bases that match TRBD2. The germline V gene has CDR1 SGHRS and CDR2 YFSETQ. The CDR3 loop spans 16 amino acids. V gave up 1 base and J gave up 3 bases; unmatched junction bases: 8. The CDR3, as DNA: TGCGCCAGCAGCTTGCGTTGGCGGGAGTTAACAGATACGCAGTATTTT. This encodes CASSLRWRELTDTQYF.

This clonotype turned up a few times. CDR3: CSAPRGLAGSYNEQFF. The CDR3 nucleotides read TGCAGTGCTCCCCGAGGACTAGCGGGGTCCTACAATGAGCAGTTCTTC. The chain links TRBV20-1 to TRBJ2-1; 12 positions match TRBD2. Germline CDR1 DFQATT, CDR2 SNEGSKA (reference sequence). The CDR3 is made up of 16 amino acids. J lost 1 base, V lost 5 bases, and 6 bases had no gene match.

This clonotype showed up just a few times. The rearrangement uses TRBV6-5 and TRBJ1-1; weak D call: TRBD1 (6 bases). This CDR3 spans 15 amino acids. The V gene lost 0 bases and the J gene lost 4 bases, with 12 bases spanning the gap. Germline V gene sequence: CDR1 MNHEY, CDR2 SVGAGI. The CDR3 sequence is CASSYSYQGTTEAFF. For the CDR3, the DNA is TGTGCCAGCAGTTACTCGTACCAGGGGACCACTGAAGCTTTCTTT.

This clonotype showed up just a few times. This chain joins TRBV14 and TRBJ2-1, with 9 positions matching TRBD2. With V trimmed by 0 bases and J by 9 bases, 15 bases remained unmatched. The CDR3 extends over 18 amino acids. Looked up from germline, CDR1 is SGHDN and CDR2 is FVKESK. The CDR3 sequence: CASSQDQYASGTFGEQFF. DNA for the CDR3: TGTGCCAGCAGCCAAGATCAGTACGCTAGCGGGACTTTTGGTGAGCAGTTCTTC.

The chain has TRBV20-1 and TRBJ2-3, with 10 bases lining up with TRBD1. This CDR3 comprises 14 residues. Germline CDR1 reads DFQATT; CDR2 reads SNEGSKA (reference sequence). The V segment lost 6 bases and the J segment 4 bases; nucleotides outside the gene matches: 7. CDR3 coding DNA: TGCAGTGCCACCGGGACAGGGGCCCCAGATACGCAGTATTTT. This translates into CSATGTGAPDTQYF.

This clonotype was counted a few times. The chain links TRBV11-2 to TRBJ2-1; tentative D call: TRBD2 (6 bases). Germline lookup yields CDR1 SGHAT and CDR2 FQNNGV. With 5 bases removed from V and 7 bases from J, the gap between germline ends came to 18 bases. CDR3 length equals 15 residues. The CDR3 DNA sequence: TGTGCCAGCAGCGCGGGGCTCAGGGCTCATAATGAGCAGTTCTTC. This gives the protein CASSAGLRAHNEQFF.

This rearrangement joins TRBV18 to TRBJ2-1; the match to TRBD2 covers 12 bases. Germline-derived CDR1 and CDR2 are KGHSH and LQKENI. After removal of 5 bases from V and 8 bases from J, the junction contained 7 bases not matched to a gene. This CDR3 is built from 15 residues. CDR3: CASSSTSGSTHEQFF. The CDR3 nucleotides read TGTGCCAGCTCATCGACTAGCGGGAGTACACATGAGCAGTTCTTC.

The chain has TRBV9 and TRBJ1-1; 8 nucleotides line up with TRBD1. This CDR3 comprises 15 residues. Germline CDR1 is SGDLS and CDR2 is YYNGEE. After removal of 2 bases from V and 2 bases from J, the junction contained 5 bases not matched to a gene. CDR3 region: CASSVSQGANTEAFF. In DNA, the CDR3 is TGTGCCAGCAGCGTCTCGCAGGGGGCTAACACTGAAGCTTTCTTT.

V usage is TRBV10-3 and J usage is TRBJ2-3; D ambiguous. This CDR3 has 17 residues. Germline CDR1 ENHRY, CDR2 SYGVKD. With 10 bases removed from V and 0 bases from J, the gap between germline ends came to 23 bases. The CDR3 DNA reads TGTGCCACAGCTCCAGCCCGCACTGGCGGAAGCACAGATACGCAGTATTTT. Its protein is CATAPARTGGSTDTQYF.

This chain links TRBV12-3 or TRBV12-4 with TRBJ2-4; 7 nucleotides line up with TRBD2. V was pared by 6 bases and J by 3 bases, with 5 bases of the junction left unmatched. The CDR3 extends over 14 amino acids. The CDR3, as DNA: TGTGCCAGCAGGGGAGGGACCCGCAAAAACATTCAGTACTTC. Protein: CASRGGTRKNIQYF.

This clonotype was observed a few times. V is TRBV20-1 and J is TRBJ2-7; D may be TRBD1 (5 bases). Per germline, CDR1 DFQATT and CDR2 SNEGSKA (reference sequence). V was shortened by 4 bases and J by 2 bases, with 18 bases between the two germline ends. There are 15 residues in the CDR3. CDR3 sequence (DNA): TGCAGTGCTACGCATCCCGACAGTTTCCCCTACGAGCAGTACTTC. Protein: CSATHPDSFPYEQYF.

This clonotype was observed a few times. The chain couples TRBV19 to TRBJ2-1, with D possibly TRBD2 on 5 matching bases. V was trimmed by 1 base and J by 7 bases, leaving 8 bases between them. Germline V gene lookup returns CDR1 LNHDA and CDR2 SQIVND (reference sequence). The CDR3 is made up of 13 amino acids. The CDR3 sequence: CASSIGSGNEQFF. CDR3 DNA sequence: TGTGCCAGTAGTATAGGTTCGGGGAATGAGCAGTTCTTC.

J is TRBJ2-3 and V is TRBV12-3 or TRBV12-4; D is ambiguous. The CDR3 consists of 12 residues. The V end lost 6 bases, the J end lost 4 bases, and 8 bases lay between the germline ends. The CDR3 region is CASRTTADTQYF. The DNA for the CDR3 is TGTGCCAGCAGGACCACAGCAGATACGCAGTATTTT.

CDR3 sequence reads: CASSEVGVSYEQYF. For the CDR3, the DNA is TGTGCCAGCAGTGAAGTTGGGGTTTCCTACGAGCAGTACTTC. The chain uses TRBV2 and TRBJ2-7; no clear D. This CDR3 region has 14 residues. CDR1 is SNHLY and CDR2 is FYNNEI in the germline V gene. The germline V and J ends were trimmed by 1 base and 1 base, with 8 bases remaining between them.

This clonotype was detected only a few times. The genes are TRBV7-9 and TRBJ2-3, with unresolved D. V was shortened by 5 bases and J by 3 bases, with 9 bases between the two germline ends. Germline V gives CDR1 SEHNR, CDR2 FQNEAQ (reference sequence). The CDR3 runs 13 residues. The CDR3 DNA follows: TGTGCCAGCAGCCGGGTATGGACAGATACGCAGTATTTT. This gives the protein CASSRVWTDTQYF.

V gene TRBV5-1 combines with J gene TRBJ1-2, with D possibly matching TRBD1 (5 bases). CDR3 length: 11 residues. The germline V gene encodes CDR1 SGHRS and CDR2 YFSETQ. Between the trimmed V and J ends, which lost 5 bases and 7 bases, there was a span of 9 bases. The CDR3, as DNA: TGCGCCAGCAGAAGGGGCCTTGGCTACACCTTC. Translated, it gives CASRRGLGYTF.

The rearrangement joins TRBV3-1 to TRBJ2-5; perhaps TRBD2 as D (7 bases). V was cut by 3 bases and J by 2 bases, with 16 bases left in between. The germline CDR1 and CDR2 sequences are LGHDT and YNNKEL (reference sequence). The CDR3 is made up of 16 amino acids. The CDR3 loop is CASSQRGRQSQETQYF. Written as DNA, the CDR3 is TGTGCCAGCAGCCAGCGGGGGCGGCAGTCACAAGAGACCCAGTACTTC.

In its sample, this clonotype was seen a few times. Germline is not matched at one junction end, which may reflect a read error. The chain couples TRBV18 to TRBJ2-5; the D gene is possibly TRBD2 (5 bases). The CDR3 is 15 residues long. Germline V gene sequence: CDR1 KGHSH, CDR2 LQKENI. The CDR3 DNA sequence: TGTGCCAGCTCCCCACGTGGGAGCGGTTCAGAGACCCAGTACTTC. It specifies CASSPRGSGSETQYF.

This clonotype was seen a handful of times. The J gene is TRBJ2-3, the V gene TRBV12-3 or TRBV12-4; 7 bases agree with TRBD2. V lost 5 bases, J lost 8 bases, and 16 bases stayed unmatched. This CDR3 contains 16 residues. The CDR3 coding sequence is TGTGCCAGCAGTACCCGGCTAGCGGAGCCCCGTGGTACGCAGTATTTT. Protein product: CASSTRLAEPRGTQYF.

This clonotype was counted a few times. The chain recombines TRBV20-1 with TRBJ1-1, with a possible D match to TRBD1 (6 bases). The germline gives CDR1 DFQATT, CDR2 SNEGSKA (reference sequence). CDR3 length: 12 residues. V gave up 7 bases and J gave up 4 bases, with 13 bases separating them. The CDR3 is CSGRRGGTEAFF. DNA for the CDR3: TGCAGTGGACGGAGGGGGGGCACTGAAGCTTTCTTT.

This clonotype was detected only a few times. In nucleotides, the CDR3 is TGCGCCAGCAGCTTGGAAGGGGGCGGCTACGAGCAGTACTTC. Translated, it gives CASSLEGGGYEQYF. This chain links TRBV5-1 with TRBJ2-7, with TRBD1 identical over 7 bases. From germline, CDR1 is SGHRS and CDR2 YFSETQ. V shed 0 bases and J 3 bases; nucleotides not matched to a gene: 3. The CDR3 consists of 14 residues.

This clonotype was counted between two and nine times. V usage is TRBV3-1 and J usage is TRBJ1-1; 7 bases are a match to TRBD1. The germline CDR1 and CDR2 sequences are LGHDT and YNNKEL (reference sequence). The CDR3 contains 17 residues. After removal of 0 bases from V and 0 bases from J, the junction contained 7 bases not matched to a gene. The CDR3 nucleotides read TGTGCCAGCAGCCAAGAGGTCACAGGGGATATGAACACTGAAGCTTTCTTT. This translates into CASSQEVTGDMNTEAFF.